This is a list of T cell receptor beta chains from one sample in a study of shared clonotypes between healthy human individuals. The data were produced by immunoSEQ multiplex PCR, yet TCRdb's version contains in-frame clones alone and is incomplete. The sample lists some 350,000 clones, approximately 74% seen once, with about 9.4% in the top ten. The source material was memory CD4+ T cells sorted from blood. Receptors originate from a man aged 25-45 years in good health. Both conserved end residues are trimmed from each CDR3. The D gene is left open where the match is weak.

CDR3: ASSQESLTYNEQF
V: TRBV4-3
D: -

CDR3: ASSYSKQRAYEQY
V: TRBV6-5
D: -

CDR3: ASSPGPSGSPS
V: TRBV5-4
D: TRBD2

CDR3: ASSPTVPTDTQY
V: TRBV5-6
D: -

CDR3: ASSPRHVSGELF
V: TRBV9
D: -

CDR3: ASSVSGSSYNEQF
V: TRBV7-2
D: TRBD2

CDR3: ASSGILLADEQF
V: TRBV2
D: TRBD2

CDR3: ASSQTLASYEQY
V: TRBV7-8
D: -

CDR3: AISGGGTPRRVTEAF
V: TRBV10-3
D: -

CDR3: ASSSLAGGPSDTQY
V: TRBV7-8
D: TRBD2

CDR3: AWKSGPYEQY
V: TRBV30
D: -

CDR3: ASSIWTGSKETQY
V: TRBV7-6
D: TRBD1

CDR3: ASTSGQGGLGYT
V: TRBV9
D: TRBD1

CDR3: ASSITDPNYGYT
V: TRBV19
D: -

CDR3: ASSESSNQPQH
V: TRBV6-1
D: -

CDR3: ASSEVAGASYEQY
V: TRBV2
D: TRBD2

CDR3: ASSLVSGGQVAGGGGHEQY
V: TRBV5-1
D: TRBD2